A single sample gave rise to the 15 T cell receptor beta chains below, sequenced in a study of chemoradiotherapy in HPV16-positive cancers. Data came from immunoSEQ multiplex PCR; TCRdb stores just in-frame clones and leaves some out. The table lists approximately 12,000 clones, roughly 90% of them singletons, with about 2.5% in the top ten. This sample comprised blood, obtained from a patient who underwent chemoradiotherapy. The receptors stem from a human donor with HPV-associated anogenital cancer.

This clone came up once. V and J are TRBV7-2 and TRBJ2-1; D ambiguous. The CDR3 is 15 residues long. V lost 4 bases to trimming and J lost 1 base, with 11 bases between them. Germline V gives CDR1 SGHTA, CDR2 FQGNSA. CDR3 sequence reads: CASSSRTPSYNEQFF. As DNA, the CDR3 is TGTGCCAGCAGCTCGAGGACGCCTTCCTACAATGAGCAGTTCTTC.

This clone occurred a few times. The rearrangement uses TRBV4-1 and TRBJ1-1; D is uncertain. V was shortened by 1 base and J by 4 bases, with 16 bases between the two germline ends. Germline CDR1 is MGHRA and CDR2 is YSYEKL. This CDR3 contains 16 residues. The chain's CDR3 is CASSQGSARFFTEAFF. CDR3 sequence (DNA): TGCGCCAGCAGCCAAGGGTCAGCCAGATTCTTCACTGAAGCTTTCTTT.

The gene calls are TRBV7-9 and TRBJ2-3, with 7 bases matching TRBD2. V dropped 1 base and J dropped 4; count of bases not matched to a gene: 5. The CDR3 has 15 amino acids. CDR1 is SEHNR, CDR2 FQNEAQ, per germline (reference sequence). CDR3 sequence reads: CASSLGDGGADTQYF. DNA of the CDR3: TGTGCCAGCAGCTTAGGAGATGGGGGGGCAGATACGCAGTATTTT.

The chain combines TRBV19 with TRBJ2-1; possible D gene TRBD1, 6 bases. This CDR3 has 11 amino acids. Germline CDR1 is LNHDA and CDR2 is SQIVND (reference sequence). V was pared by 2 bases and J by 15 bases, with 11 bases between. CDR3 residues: CASSITGIRFF. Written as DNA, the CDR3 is TGTGCCAGTAGTATAACAGGGATTCGGTTCTTC.

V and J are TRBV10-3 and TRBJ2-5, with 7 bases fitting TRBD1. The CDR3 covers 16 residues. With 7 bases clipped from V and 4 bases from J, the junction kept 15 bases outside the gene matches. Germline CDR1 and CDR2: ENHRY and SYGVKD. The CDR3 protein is CAIKGSQGPNTETQYF. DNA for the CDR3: TGTGCCATCAAGGGGTCACAGGGGCCAAACACAGAGACCCAGTACTTC.

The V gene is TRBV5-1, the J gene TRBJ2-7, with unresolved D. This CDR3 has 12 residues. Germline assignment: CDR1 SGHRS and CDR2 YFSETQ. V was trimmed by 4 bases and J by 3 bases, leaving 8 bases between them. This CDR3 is CASSPGYYEQYF. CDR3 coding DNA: TGCGCCAGCAGCCCCGGTTACTACGAGCAGTACTTC.

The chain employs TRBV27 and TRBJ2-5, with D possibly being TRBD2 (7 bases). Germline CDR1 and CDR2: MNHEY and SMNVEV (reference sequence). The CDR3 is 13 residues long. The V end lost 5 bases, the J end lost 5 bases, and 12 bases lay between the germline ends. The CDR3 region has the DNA TGTGCCAGCAGTCCCAGGGGAGGGGAGACCCAGTACTTC. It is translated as CASSPRGGETQYF.

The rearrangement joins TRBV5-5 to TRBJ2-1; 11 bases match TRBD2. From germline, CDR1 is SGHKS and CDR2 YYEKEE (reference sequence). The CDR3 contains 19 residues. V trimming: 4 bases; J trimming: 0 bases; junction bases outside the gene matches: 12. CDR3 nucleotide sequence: TGTGCCAGCAGCCTATCTGGGACTAGCGGCTGGAGCTCCTACAATGAGCAGTTCTTC. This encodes CASSLSGTSGWSSYNEQFF. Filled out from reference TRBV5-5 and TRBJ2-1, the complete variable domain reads DAGVTQSPTHLIKTRGQQVTLRCSPISGHKSVSWYQQVLGQGPQFIFQYYEKEERGRGNFPDRFSARQFPNYSSELNVNALLLGDSALYLCASSLSGTSGWSSYNEQFFGPGTRLTVL.

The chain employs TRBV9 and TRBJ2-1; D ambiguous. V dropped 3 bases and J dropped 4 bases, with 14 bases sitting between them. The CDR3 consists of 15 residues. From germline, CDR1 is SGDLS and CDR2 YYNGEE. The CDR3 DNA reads TGTGCCAGCAGCGGAGAATCAGAGCTTTACAATGAGCAGTTCTTC. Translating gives CASSGESELYNEQFF.

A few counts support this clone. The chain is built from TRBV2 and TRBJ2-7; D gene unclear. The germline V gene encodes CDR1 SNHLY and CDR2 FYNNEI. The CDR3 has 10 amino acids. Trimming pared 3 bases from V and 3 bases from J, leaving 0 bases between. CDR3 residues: CASSDYEQYF. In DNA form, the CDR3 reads TGTGCCAGCAGTGACTACGAGCAGTACTTC.

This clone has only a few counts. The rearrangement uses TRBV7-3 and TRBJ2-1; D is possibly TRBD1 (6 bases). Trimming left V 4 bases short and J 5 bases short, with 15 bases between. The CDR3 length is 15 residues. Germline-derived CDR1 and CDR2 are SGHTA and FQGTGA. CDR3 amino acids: CASSSGVTDHNEQFF. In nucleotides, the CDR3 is TGTGCCAGCAGCTCAGGGGTTACTGACCACAATGAGCAGTTCTTC.

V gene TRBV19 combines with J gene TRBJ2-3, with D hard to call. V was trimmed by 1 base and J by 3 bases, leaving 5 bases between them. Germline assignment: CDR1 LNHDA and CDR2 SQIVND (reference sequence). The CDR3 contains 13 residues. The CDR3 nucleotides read TGTGCCAGTAGTATAGGCAAGACAGATACGCAGTATTTT. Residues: CASSIGKTDTQYF.

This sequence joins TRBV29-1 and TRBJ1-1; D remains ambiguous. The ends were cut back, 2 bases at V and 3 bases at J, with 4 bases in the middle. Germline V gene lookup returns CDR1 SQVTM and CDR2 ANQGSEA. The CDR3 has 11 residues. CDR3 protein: CSVEQHTEAFF. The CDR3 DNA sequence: TGCAGCGTTGAACAGCACACTGAAGCTTTCTTT. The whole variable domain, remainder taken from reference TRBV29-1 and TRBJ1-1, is SAVISQKPSRDICQRGTSLTIQCQVDSQVTMMFWYRQQPGQSLTLIATANQGSEATYESGFVIDKFPISRPNLTFSTLTVSNMSPEDSSIYLCSVEQHTEAFFGQGTRLTVV.

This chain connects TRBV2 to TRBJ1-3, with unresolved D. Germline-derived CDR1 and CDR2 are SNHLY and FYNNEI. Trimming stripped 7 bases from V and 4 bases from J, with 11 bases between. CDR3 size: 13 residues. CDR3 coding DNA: TGTGCCAGCACCCCACATGGGGGAAACACCATATATTTT. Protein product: CASTPHGGNTIYF. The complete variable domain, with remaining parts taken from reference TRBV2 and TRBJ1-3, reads EPEVTQTPSHQVTQMGQEVILRCVPISNHLYFYWYRQILGQKVEFLVSFYNNEISEKSEIFDDQFSVERPDGSNFTLKIRSTKLEDSAMYFCASTPHGGNTIYFGEGSWLTVV.

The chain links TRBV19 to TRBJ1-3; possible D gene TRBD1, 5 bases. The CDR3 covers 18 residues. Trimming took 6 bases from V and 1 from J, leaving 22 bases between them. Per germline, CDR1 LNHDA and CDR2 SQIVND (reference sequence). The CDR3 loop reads CASSLGRGRTSSGNTIYF. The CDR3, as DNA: TGTGCCAGTAGCCTAGGGCGGGGACGAACCTCGTCTGGAAACACCATATATTTT.